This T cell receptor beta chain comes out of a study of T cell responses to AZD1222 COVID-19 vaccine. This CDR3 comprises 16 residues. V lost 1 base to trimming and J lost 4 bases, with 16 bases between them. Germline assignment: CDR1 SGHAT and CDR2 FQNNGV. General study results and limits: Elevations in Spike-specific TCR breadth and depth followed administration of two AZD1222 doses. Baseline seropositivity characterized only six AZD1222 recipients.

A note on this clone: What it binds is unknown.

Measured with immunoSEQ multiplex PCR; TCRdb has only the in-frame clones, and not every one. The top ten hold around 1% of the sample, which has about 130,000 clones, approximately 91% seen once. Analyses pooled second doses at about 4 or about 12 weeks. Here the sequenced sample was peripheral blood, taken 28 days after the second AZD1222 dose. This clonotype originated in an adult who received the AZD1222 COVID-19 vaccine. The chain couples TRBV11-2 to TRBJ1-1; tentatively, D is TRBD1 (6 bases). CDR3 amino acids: CASSLVFRQGTTEAFF. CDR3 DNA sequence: TGTGCCAGCAGCTTAGTTTTCCGGCAGGGGACCACTGAAGCTTTCTTT.